These 20 T cell receptor beta chains were all obtained from the same sample, sequenced in a study of blood T cell repertoires in COVID-19. Repertoires were generated with immunoSEQ multiplex PCR, while TCRdb's copy carries only in-frame clones and drops some. Here the sample spans about 170,000 clones, roughly 90% being singletons. The sequencing input was peripheral blood. These receptors originate from a young man with COVID-19, enrolled during active disease.

The chain recombines TRBV7-6 with TRBJ2-7; D might be TRBD1 (5 bases). V shed 5 bases and J shed 3 bases, with 11 bases lying between them. From germline, CDR1 is SGHVS and CDR2 FNYEAQ. The CDR3 sequence is 13 residues long. As DNA, the CDR3 is TGTGCCAGCAGCACAGGACCCGTCTACGAGCAGTACTTC. Translation gives CASSTGPVYEQYF.

This chain links TRBV24-1 with TRBJ1-5; D is possibly TRBD1 (6 bases). The CDR3 runs 16 residues. Germline V gives CDR1 KGHDR, CDR2 SFDVKD. V was shortened by 3 bases and J by 1 base, with 12 bases between the two germline ends. The CDR3 DNA reads TGTGCCACCAGTGATACAAAAAGGGGGAGCAATCAGCCCCAGCATTTT. Protein product: CATSDTKRGSNQPQHF.

This clone appeared a single time. The rearrangement joins TRBV6-1 to TRBJ2-7; D is ambiguous. V lost 5 bases, J lost 4 bases, and 15 bases lay in between. The CDR3 has 14 residues. Germline assignment: CDR1 MNHNS and CDR2 SASEGT. The CDR3 DNA is TGTGCCAGCAGTCTCCTCCTACTAATATACGAGCAGTACTTC. The encoded protein is CASSLLLLIYEQYF.

V is TRBV6-4 and J is TRBJ1-2; D is unclear. Per the germline V gene, CDR1 is MRHNA and CDR2 is SNTAGT. CDR3 length: 14 residues. Trimming pared 5 bases from V and 8 bases from J, leaving 18 bases between. CDR3 residues: CASSFVGGAGGYTF. The CDR3 coding sequence is TGTGCCAGCAGTTTCGTGGGCGGAGCGGGCGGCTACACCTTC.

The gene calls are TRBV7-2 and TRBJ2-7; 7 bases line up with TRBD2. The CDR3 runs to 15 residues. Germline lookup yields CDR1 SGHTA and CDR2 FQGNSA. J was trimmed by 1 base and V by 4 bases; bases with no gene match: 7. The chain's CDR3 is CASSSGGTESYEQYF. The DNA of the CDR3 is TGTGCCAGCAGCTCGGGGGGAACCGAATCCTACGAGCAGTACTTC.

A single count supports this clone. The chain joins TRBV9 to TRBJ1-1, with D tentatively TRBD1 (6 bases). Trimming cost V 0 bases and J 5 bases, with 11 bases left between them. This CDR3 has 14 residues. Germline V gene sequence: CDR1 SGDLS, CDR2 YYNGEE. The CDR3 sequence: CASSVEGDQTEAFF. The DNA for the CDR3 is TGTGCCAGCAGCGTAGAGGGGGATCAAACTGAAGCTTTCTTT.

The rearrangement joins TRBV6-5 to TRBJ1-6; TRBD1 matches 10 bases. The CDR3 has 15 amino acids. The ends lost 5 bases at V and 4 bases at J; junction bases unmatched: 2. Germline CDR1 MNHEY, CDR2 SVGAGI. DNA of the CDR3: TGTGCCAGCAGTCGACAGGGGGCATATAATTCACCCCTCCACTTT. This encodes CASSRQGAYNSPLHF.

The chain recombines TRBV24-1 with TRBJ2-1; the match to TRBD2 covers 7 bases. The CDR3 sequence is 13 residues long. Germline lookup yields CDR1 KGHDR and CDR2 SFDVKD. Trimming cost V 8 bases and J 7 bases; bases outside gene matches: 7. The CDR3 sequence is CATNKPSGNEQFF. The CDR3 bases are TGTGCCACCAACAAGCCTAGCGGAAATGAGCAGTTCTTC.

The gene calls are TRBV2 and TRBJ1-1, with no clear D. V was cut by 4 bases and J by 1 base, with 10 bases left in between. This CDR3 region has 14 residues. Germline V gene sequence: CDR1 SNHLY, CDR2 FYNNEI. The CDR3: CASSATNSNTEAFF. In DNA, the CDR3 is TGTGCCAGCAGTGCGACAAATTCGAACACTGAAGCTTTCTTT.

The chain couples TRBV7-2 to TRBJ2-7, with D possibly being TRBD1 (6 bases). This CDR3 has 15 residues. V lost 2 bases and J 0 bases, leaving 11 bases between the germline ends. In germline, CDR1 is SGHTA, CDR2 FQGNSA. CDR3 nucleotides: TGTGCCAGCAGCTTAAAGACAGGAATCTCCTACGAGCAGTACTTC. It translates to CASSLKTGISYEQYF.

This clone was detected only a few times. The V call is TRBV24-1, the J call TRBJ1-2; 11 nucleotides agree with TRBD1. The CDR3 length is 17 residues. V dropped 1 base and J dropped 5; count of bases not matched to a gene: 8. The germline gives CDR1 KGHDR, CDR2 SFDVKD. The CDR3 DNA is TGTGCCACCAGTGATTTACTGGACAGGGGGCGAGGGTATGGCTACACCTTC. It specifies CATSDLLDRGRGYGYTF.

The rearrangement uses TRBV6-6 and TRBJ2-3, with 8 bases lining up with TRBD1. Unmatched junction bases numbered 6, after V lost 1 base and J lost 3 bases. The CDR3 covers 16 residues. In germline, CDR1 is MNHNY, CDR2 SVGAGI (reference sequence). CDR3 amino acids: CASSYWSGTGTDTQYF. CDR3 bases: TGTGCCAGCAGTTACTGGTCAGGGACAGGAACAGATACGCAGTATTTT.

The genes are TRBV27 and TRBJ2-7; D perhaps matches TRBD1 (6 bases). CDR1 and CDR2 (germline): MNHEY, SMNVEV (reference sequence). Trimming removed 5 bases from V and 1 base from J, with 12 bases in between. The CDR3 loop spans 14 amino acids. The CDR3 bases are TGTGCCAGCAGTGCCGACAGGCTTTCCTACGAGCAGTACTTC. This gives the protein CASSADRLSYEQYF.

The chain recombines TRBV7-9 with TRBJ1-4, with D maybe TRBD1 (5 bases). The CDR3 spans 14 residues. The V end lost 1 base, the J end lost 5 bases, and 8 bases lay between the germline ends. From germline, CDR1 is SEHNR and CDR2 FQNEAQ (reference sequence). The CDR3 DNA follows: TGTGCCAGCAGCTTAGTGCCAGGGAATGAAAAACTGTTTTTT. Amino acid sequence: CASSLVPGNEKLFF.

V and J are TRBV27 and TRBJ2-7, with TRBD1 matching over 8 bases. V shed 6 bases and J 5 bases; nucleotides not matched to a gene: 15. The CDR3 is made up of 16 amino acids. From germline, CDR1 is MNHEY and CDR2 SMNVEV (reference sequence). The CDR3 DNA is TGTGCCAGCAGCCGACTAAGTGGGAGACAGGGGAACGAGCAGTACTTC. As protein: CASSRLSGRQGNEQYF.

The chain uses TRBV20-1 and TRBJ1-3; D is possibly TRBD1 (5 bases). V shed 3 bases and J shed 2 bases, with 14 bases lying between them. This CDR3 contains 15 residues. In germline, CDR1 is DFQATT, CDR2 SNEGSKA (reference sequence). CDR3 amino acids: CSASPAGMAGNTIYF. CDR3 coding DNA: TGCAGTGCTAGTCCCGCAGGGATGGCTGGAAACACCATATATTTT.

V gene TRBV7-2 combines with J gene TRBJ2-3; 7 nucleotides match TRBD2. From germline, CDR1 is SGHTA and CDR2 FQGNSA. The CDR3 is made up of 15 amino acids. With 2 bases clipped from V and 2 bases from J, the junction kept 4 bases outside the gene matches. The CDR3 DNA reads as TGTGCCAGCAGCTTACAGAGCGGGACCACAGATACGCAGTATTTT. Translated, it gives CASSLQSGTTDTQYF.

The table lists this clone with a count of one. This chain connects TRBV13 to TRBJ2-3; D possibly corresponds to TRBD2 (6 bases). V lost 3 bases and J 1 base, leaving 14 bases between the germline ends. This CDR3 contains 16 residues. Per germline, CDR1 PRHDT and CDR2 FYEKMQ (reference sequence). CDR3 amino acids: CASSFRARGGTDTQYF. The DNA of the CDR3 is TGTGCCAGCAGCTTCAGGGCCCGCGGGGGCACAGATACGCAGTATTTT.

The chain links TRBV5-1 to TRBJ1-1; D is unresolved. This CDR3 is 17 amino acids long. CDR1 is SGHRS, CDR2 YFSETQ, per germline. Trimming removed 0 bases at V and 1 base at J, with 16 bases between. This CDR3 reads CASSLAGSPPWNTEAFF. For the CDR3, the DNA is TGCGCCAGCAGCTTGGCGGGGAGTCCCCCGTGGAACACTGAAGCTTTCTTT.

The rearrangement uses TRBV4-1 and TRBJ1-1; D gene uncertain. Per the germline V gene, CDR1 is MGHRA and CDR2 is YSYEKL. This CDR3 is built from 17 residues. Trimming took off 0 bases at V and 1 base at J, with 15 bases between the two ends. CDR3 sequence reads: CASSQEEAGMENTEAFF. The CDR3 DNA follows: TGCGCCAGCAGCCAAGAGGAGGCAGGTATGGAGAACACTGAAGCTTTCTTT.